This TCR beta chain was sequenced during a study of vaccination and CD4 T cells after COVID-19. Study at large: The convalescents comprised six males and four females, two of them Hispanic. Investigators drew the post-COVID samples a median around 96 days after diagnosis, with a range of 35 to 161. Median time from second vaccine dose to sampling was approximately 74 days (14 to 241).

Noted treatment: approximately nine-day PBMC culture with coronavirus spike peptide pools or control peptides (ViraFEST assay). The CDR3 is 14 residues long. Looked up from germline, CDR1 is DFQATT and CDR2 is SNEGSKA (reference sequence). V trimming: 5 bases; J trimming: 9 bases; junction bases outside the gene matches: 9. Cultured CD4+ T cells had their DNA profiled by the Oncomine TCR Beta short-read assay. The authors extracted genomic DNA from cultured CD4+ T cells. TCRdb ran MiXCR on the PCR reads and lists one entry per CDR3 protein. Of about 7,200 distinct CDR3 sequences listed, about 20% were seen once; the top ten hold over 20%. As for this clonotype: Its antigen is unknown.

V usage is TRBV20-1 and J usage is TRBJ1-6, with 8 positions matching TRBD1. This sequence originates from a human donor who had recovered from COVID-19. Source: CD4+ T cells from blood, cultured in vitro, taken after SARS-CoV-2 vaccination. The CDR3 DNA is TGCAGTGCTCTGGGACAGGAGGGCGGTTCACCCCTCCACTTT. Residues: CSALGQEGGSPLHF.